What follows describes a single T cell receptor beta chain. These data come from a study of blood T cell repertoires in COVID-19. The CDR3 runs 16 residues. Germline trimming cut 4 bases from V and 3 bases from J; bases unmatched to any gene: 4. The germline gives CDR1 SGHRS, CDR2 YFSETQ. Sequencing was performed with immunoSEQ multiplex PCR; in TCRdb, only in-frame clones are kept and a portion is missing. The sample lists about 100,000 clones, approximately 90% occurring once. This TCR derives from a man aged 50-60 years with active COVID-19. The rearrangement uses TRBV5-1 and TRBJ2-3; TRBD2 matches 14 bases. The specimen sequenced was peripheral blood. The CDR3 nucleotides read TGCGCCAGCAGCAGGGGACTAGCGGGAGAAACAGATACGCAGTATTTT. Its translation is CASSRGLAGETDTQYF.